The sequence of this T cell receptor beta chain was determined in a study of identifying expanded T cells in peripheral blood. Profiling relied on immunoSEQ multiplex PCR, and the TCRdb table lists in-frame clones only, not all of them. The top ten clones hold under 3.5% of a sample with 70,000 or so clones, almost 90% of them seen once. Overall study findings and caveats: Two-week clone count variance significantly increased as total template count grew.

Germline CDR1 MGHDK, CDR2 SYGVNS. With 1 base removed from V and 9 bases from J, the gap between germline ends came to 10 bases. The CDR3 is made up of 14 amino acids. With respect to this clone: Antigen: not known.

The sequenced sample consisted of blood. This receptor was obtained from a person aged 18 to 70 in good health. The gene calls are TRBV25-1 and TRBJ1-6; TRBD1 might be the D (5 bases). CDR3 nucleotides: TGTGCCAGCAGTGAATTGACAGCGCCTTCACCCCTCCACTTT. It specifies CASSELTAPSPLHF.